Sequencing of this T cell receptor beta chain was carried out in a study of Graves' ophthalmopathy and Graves' hyperthyroidism. Whole-study context: Peripheral blood sampling occurred at initial diagnosis, before any treatment.

Amplification of TCR beta CDR3 regions used RNA transcripts. The workflow started with a first-round RT-PCR run with HTBI primers and then moved on to a second-round multiplex PCR. TCRdb ran MiXCR on the multiplex PCR reads and lists one entry per CDR3 protein. The sample lists 200,000 to 300,000 distinct CDR3 sequences; around 45% were seen once. The V gene's germline CDR1 is MRHNA and CDR2 SNTAGT. This CDR3 contains 12 residues. V lost 4 bases, J lost 4 bases, and 7 bases lay in between. A remark on this clonotype: Its antigen is as yet unknown.

Study-level points and caveats: Ophthalmopathy cases were distinguished from stable hyperthyroidism by a 13-signature model, reaching approximately 88% sensitivity and 70% to 84% specificity. Thyroid clonotypes that were expanded above 0.001 frequency mostly also appeared in blood. It was with approximately 70% sensitivity and just under 75% specificity that the model predicted ophthalmopathy progression.

Sequenced sample: peripheral blood. The TCR was taken from an adult man with Graves' ophthalmopathy. V gene TRBV6-4 combines with J gene TRBJ1-2; the D gene is possibly TRBD1 (6 bases). DNA of the CDR3: TGTGCCAGCAGTGGAGGGGGCTATGGCTACACCTTC. This encodes CASSGGGYGYTF.